This T cell receptor (beta chain) was captured by sequencing in a study of identical twins. The CDR3 extends over 13 amino acids. V was shortened by 7 bases and J by 9 bases, with 19 bases between the two germline ends. MiXCR, run by TCRdb on the 5' RACE reads, gives a single entry per CDR3 protein. The table includes around 690,000 distinct CDR3 sequences, over 20% detected once. A further study also used this sample, focusing on T cells expressing NK-cell markers. That work adds: In several experiments, sorting was confined to alpha-beta TCR T cells through use of an anti-gamma-delta TCR antibody.

The sample was PBMCs. The sequence was obtained from a woman younger than 35 in good health. The V gene is TRBV12-3 or TRBV12-4, the J gene TRBJ2-7; TRBD1 might be the D (5 bases). Here the CDR3 DNA reads TGTGCCAGCACCCTCAGTAGGGGTTTGTGGCAGTACTTC. This gives the protein CASTLSRGLWQYF.